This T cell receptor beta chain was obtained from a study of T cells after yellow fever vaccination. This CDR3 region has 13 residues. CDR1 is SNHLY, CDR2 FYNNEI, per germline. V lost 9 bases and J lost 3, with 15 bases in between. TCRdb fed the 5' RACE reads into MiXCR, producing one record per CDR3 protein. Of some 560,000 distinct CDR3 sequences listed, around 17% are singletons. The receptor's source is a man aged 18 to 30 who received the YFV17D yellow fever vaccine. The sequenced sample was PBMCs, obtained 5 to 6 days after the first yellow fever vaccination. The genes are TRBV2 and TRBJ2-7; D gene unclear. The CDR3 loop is CARGRGENYEQYV. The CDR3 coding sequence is TGTGCCAGGGGTCGAGGTGAGAACTACGAGCAGTACGTC.